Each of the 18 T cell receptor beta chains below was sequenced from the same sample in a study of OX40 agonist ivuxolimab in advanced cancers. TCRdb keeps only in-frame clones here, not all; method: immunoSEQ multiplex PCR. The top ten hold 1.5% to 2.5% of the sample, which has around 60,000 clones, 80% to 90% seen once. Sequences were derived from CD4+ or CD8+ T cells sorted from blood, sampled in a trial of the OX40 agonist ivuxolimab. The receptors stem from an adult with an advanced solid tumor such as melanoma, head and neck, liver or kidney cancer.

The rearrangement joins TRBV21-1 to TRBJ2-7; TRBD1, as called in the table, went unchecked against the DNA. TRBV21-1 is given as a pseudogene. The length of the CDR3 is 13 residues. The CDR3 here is CASSKQGRHEQYV. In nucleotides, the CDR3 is TGTGCCAGCAGCAAACAGGGTAGGCACGAGCAGTACGTC.

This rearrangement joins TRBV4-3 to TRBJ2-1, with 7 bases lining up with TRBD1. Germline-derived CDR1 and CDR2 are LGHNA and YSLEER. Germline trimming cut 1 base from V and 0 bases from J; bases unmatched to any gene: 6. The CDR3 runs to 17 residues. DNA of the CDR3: TGCGCCAGCAGCCAAGGACCAGGGGGTTTCTCCTACAATGAGCAGTTCTTC. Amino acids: CASSQGPGGFSYNEQFF.

CDR3 amino acids: CASSLPGQVSNYGYTF. The CDR3 DNA reads TGTGCCAGCAGCTTACCCGGACAGGTTTCTAACTATGGCTACACCTTC. The chain links TRBV7-9 to TRBJ1-2; 7 bases map to TRBD1. The CDR3 totals 16 residues. V shed 2 bases and J 0 bases; nucleotides not matched to a gene: 6. CDR1 and CDR2 from the germline V gene are SEHNR and FQNEAQ (reference sequence).

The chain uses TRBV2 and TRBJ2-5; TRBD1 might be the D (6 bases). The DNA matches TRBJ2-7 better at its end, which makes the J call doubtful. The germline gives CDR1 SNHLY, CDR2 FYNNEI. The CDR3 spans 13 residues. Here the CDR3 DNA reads TGTGCCAGCAGTCCCGAGGGGGTAGGCGAGCAGTACTTC. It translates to CASSPEGVGEQYF.

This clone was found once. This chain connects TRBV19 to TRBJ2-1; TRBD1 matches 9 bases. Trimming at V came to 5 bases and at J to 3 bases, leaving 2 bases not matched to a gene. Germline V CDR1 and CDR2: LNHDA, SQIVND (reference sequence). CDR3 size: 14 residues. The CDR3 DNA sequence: TGTGCCAGTAGTGCGGGACAGGGCTACAATGAGCAGTTCTTC. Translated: CASSAGQGYNEQFF.

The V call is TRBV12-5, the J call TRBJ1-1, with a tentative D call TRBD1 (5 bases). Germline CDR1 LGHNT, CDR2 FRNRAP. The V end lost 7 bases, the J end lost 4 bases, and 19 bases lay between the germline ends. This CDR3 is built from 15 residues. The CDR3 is CASVRDQLRSTEAFF. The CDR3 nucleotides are TGTGCTAGTGTCCGGGACCAACTGCGAAGCACTGAAGCTTTCTTT.

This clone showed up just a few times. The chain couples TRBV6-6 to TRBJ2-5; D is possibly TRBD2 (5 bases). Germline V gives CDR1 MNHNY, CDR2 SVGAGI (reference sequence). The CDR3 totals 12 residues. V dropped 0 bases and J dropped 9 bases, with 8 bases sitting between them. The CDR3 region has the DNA TGTGCCAGCAGTTACTCAGACGGGGCCCAGTACTTC. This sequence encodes CASSYSDGAQYF.

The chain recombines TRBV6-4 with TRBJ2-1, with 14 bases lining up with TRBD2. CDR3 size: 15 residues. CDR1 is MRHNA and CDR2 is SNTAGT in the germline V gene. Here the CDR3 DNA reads TGTGCTCTAACGCAGACTAGCGGGAGGGCCTATGAGCAGTTCTTC. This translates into CALTQTSGRAYEQFF.

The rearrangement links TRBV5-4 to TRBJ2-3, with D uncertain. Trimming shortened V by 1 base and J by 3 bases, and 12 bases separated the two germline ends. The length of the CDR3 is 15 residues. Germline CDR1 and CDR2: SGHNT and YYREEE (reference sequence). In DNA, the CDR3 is TGTGCCAGCAGCTTGTCAGCCGGTGTTACAGATACGCAGTATTTT. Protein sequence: CASSLSAGVTDTQYF.

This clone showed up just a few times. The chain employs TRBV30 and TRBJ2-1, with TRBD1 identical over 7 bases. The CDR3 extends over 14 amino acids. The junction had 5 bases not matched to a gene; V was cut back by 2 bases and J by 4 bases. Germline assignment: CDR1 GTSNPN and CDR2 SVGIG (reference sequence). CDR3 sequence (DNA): TGTGCCTGGAGTCGGGACAGCGCTTACAATGAGCAGTTCTTC. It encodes CAWSRDSAYNEQFF.

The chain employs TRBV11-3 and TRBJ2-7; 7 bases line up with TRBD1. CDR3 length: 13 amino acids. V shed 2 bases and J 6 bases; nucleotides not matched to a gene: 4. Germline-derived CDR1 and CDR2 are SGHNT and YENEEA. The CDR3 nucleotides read TGTGCCAGCAGCTTACGCACAGGGGTCGAGCAGTACTTC. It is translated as CASSLRTGVEQYF.

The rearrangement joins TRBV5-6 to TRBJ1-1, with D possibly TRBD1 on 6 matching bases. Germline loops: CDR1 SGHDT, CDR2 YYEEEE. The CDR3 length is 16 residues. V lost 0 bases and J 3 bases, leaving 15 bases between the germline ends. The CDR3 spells CASSLATGKADTEAFF. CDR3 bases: TGTGCCAGCAGCTTGGCAACAGGGAAAGCTGACACTGAAGCTTTCTTT.

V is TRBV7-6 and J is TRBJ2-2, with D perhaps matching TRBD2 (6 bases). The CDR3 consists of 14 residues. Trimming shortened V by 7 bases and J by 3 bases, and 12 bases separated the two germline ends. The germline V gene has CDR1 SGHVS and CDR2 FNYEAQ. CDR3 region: CASKREVYTGELFF. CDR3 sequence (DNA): TGTGCCAGCAAAAGGGAGGTATACACCGGGGAGCTGTTTTTT.

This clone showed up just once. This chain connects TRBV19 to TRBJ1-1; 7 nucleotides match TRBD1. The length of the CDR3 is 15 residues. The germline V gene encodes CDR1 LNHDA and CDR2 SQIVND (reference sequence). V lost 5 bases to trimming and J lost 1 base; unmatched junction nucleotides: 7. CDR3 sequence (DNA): TGTGCCAGTAGTCCTAGGGGGCTGGGGAACACTGAAGCTTTCTTT. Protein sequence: CASSPRGLGNTEAFF.

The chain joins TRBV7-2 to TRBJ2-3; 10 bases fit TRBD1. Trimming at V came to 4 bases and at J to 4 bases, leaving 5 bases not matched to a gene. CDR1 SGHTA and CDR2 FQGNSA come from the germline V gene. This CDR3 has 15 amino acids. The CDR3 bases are TGTGCCAGCAGCTACCGGGACAGGGGTCCAGATACGCAGTATTTT. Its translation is CASSYRDRGPDTQYF.

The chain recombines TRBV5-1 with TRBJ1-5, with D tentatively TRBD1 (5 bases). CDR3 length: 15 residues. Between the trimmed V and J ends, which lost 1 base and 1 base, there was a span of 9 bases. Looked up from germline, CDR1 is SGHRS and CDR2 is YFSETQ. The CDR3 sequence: CASSLTWGSNQPQHF. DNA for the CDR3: TGCGCCAGCAGCTTGACGTGGGGGAGCAATCAGCCCCAGCATTTT.

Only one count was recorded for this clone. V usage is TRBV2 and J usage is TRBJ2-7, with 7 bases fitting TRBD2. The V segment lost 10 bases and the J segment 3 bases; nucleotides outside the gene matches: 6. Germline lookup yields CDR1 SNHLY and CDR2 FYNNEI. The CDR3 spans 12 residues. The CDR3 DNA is TGTGCCACAGGGAGGGAGGGCTACGAGCAGTACGTC. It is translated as CATGREGYEQYV.

The CDR3 sequence is CASSGQGAVGYTF. DNA for the CDR3: TGTGCCAGCAGCGGACAGGGGGCGGTTGGCTACACCTTC. This chain connects TRBV6-5 to TRBJ1-2; 11 nucleotides line up with TRBD1. J gave up 7 bases and V 6 bases, and 4 bases lay outside the gene matches. CDR3 length: 13 amino acids. Per germline, CDR1 MNHEY and CDR2 SVGAGI.